The 22 T cell receptor beta chains reported below all come from one sample, sequenced in a study of cytomegalovirus exposure and HLA in healthy donors. PCR used 60 Vbeta primers and 13 Jbeta primers. Some clones are missing from TCRdb's copy, which holds only in-frame ones; the method was immunoSEQ multiplex PCR. Its table lists 200,000 to 250,000 clones. The sample was PBMCs. The receptors were gathered from a woman in her 30s in good health and CMV-seropositive.

This chain links TRBV23-1 with TRBJ1-5; the match to TRBD1 covers 10 bases. TRBV23-1 is treated as an ORF (open reading frame) with a function not yet certain. This CDR3 contains 16 residues. With 2 bases clipped from V and 5 bases from J, the junction kept 6 bases outside the gene matches. CDR3 nucleotide sequence: TGCGCCAGCAGTCAACTCCGGGACAGGGGTTATCAGCCCCAGCATTTT. Amino acids: CASSQLRDRGYQPQHF.

The chain carries TRBV6-5 and TRBJ1-1; no reliable D call. Per the germline V gene, CDR1 is MNHEY and CDR2 is SVGAGI. The CDR3 contains 13 residues. V shed 0 bases and J shed 7 bases, with 9 bases lying between them. CDR3 residues: CASSYSSLFEAFF. The DNA of the CDR3 is TGTGCCAGCAGTTACTCGAGTCTTTTTGAAGCTTTCTTT.

The genes are TRBV25-1 and TRBJ2-7; possible D gene TRBD1, 5 bases. The CDR3 totals 15 residues. Germline CDR1 and CDR2: MGHDK and SYGVNS. V dropped 2 bases and J dropped 2 bases, with 13 bases sitting between them. The CDR3 coding sequence is TGTGCCAGCAGTGAAAAGGACAAGACCACCTACGAGCAGTACTTC. This codes for CASSEKDKTTYEQYF.

V and J are TRBV7-9 and TRBJ1-1, with 7 bases that match TRBD1. The CDR3 totals 14 residues. The V gene's germline CDR1 is SEHNR and CDR2 FQNEAQ (reference sequence). V dropped 2 bases and J dropped 5; count of bases not matched to a gene: 5. In DNA, the CDR3 is TGTGCCAGCAGCTTAATAGGGGGCTCTACTGAAGCTTTCTTT. Residues: CASSLIGGSTEAFF.

This chain uses TRBV6-5 with TRBJ1-5; TRBD1 agrees at 8 bases. The CDR3 extends over 15 amino acids. CDR1 and CDR2 from the germline V gene are MNHEY and SVGAGI. Trimming at V came to 4 bases and at J to 6 bases, leaving 8 bases not matched to a gene. CDR3 sequence: CASSSDRGRLQPQHF. The CDR3 bases are TGTGCCAGCAGTTCCGACAGGGGTCGGCTTCAGCCCCAGCATTTT.

The CDR3, as DNA: TGCGCCAGCAGCCAAGATACGGGACACATCTATGGCTACACCTTC. It translates to CASSQDTGHIYGYTF. This chain links TRBV4-3 with TRBJ1-2, with D possibly matching TRBD1 (6 bases). CDR1 and CDR2 from the germline V gene are LGHNA and YSLEER. The CDR3 extends over 15 amino acids. The V end lost 0 bases, the J end lost 4 bases, and 12 bases lay between the germline ends.

For this clone: The germline gene is not matched at one end of the junction; a read error may be the cause. The sample has other DNA sequences that encode this CDR3 too. In nucleotides, the CDR3 is TGCGCTAGCAGCCCTCAATTGACTGGGGGGACGGTGGCCTATGGCTACACCTTC. Translating it yields CASSPQLTGGTVAYGYTF. The V and J genes are TRBV4-1 and TRBJ1-2, with D possibly matching TRBD1 (5 bases). Looked up from germline, CDR1 is MGHRA and CDR2 is YSYEKL. The CDR3 consists of 18 residues.

This chain joins TRBV6-5 and TRBJ2-7, with a possible D match to TRBD1 (5 bases). Germline CDR1 reads MNHEY; CDR2 reads SVGAGI. The CDR3 spans 13 residues. V was pared by 2 bases and J by 7 bases, with 12 bases between. The CDR3 DNA is TGTGCCAGCAGTTACGTCTCCTCAGGGGAGCAGTACTTC. It is translated as CASSYVSSGEQYF.

The genes are TRBV5-4 and TRBJ1-4; tentatively, D is TRBD1 (5 bases). The CDR3 is made up of 14 amino acids. Per germline, CDR1 SGHNT and CDR2 YYREEE (reference sequence). V shed 0 bases and J shed 8 bases, with 11 bases lying between them. CDR3 bases: TGTGCCAGCAGCTTGGGCGGACCAGGGGAAAAACTGTTTTTT. Translating it yields CASSLGGPGEKLFF.

This sequence joins TRBV18 and TRBJ2-7; the D gene is possibly TRBD1 (5 bases). V was trimmed by 1 base and J by 4 bases, leaving 11 bases between them. Germline CDR1 and CDR2: KGHSH and LQKENI. The CDR3 length is 14 residues. The CDR3 DNA reads as TGTGCCAGCTCACCACGGGCAGGGTCATACGAGCAGTACTTC. Amino acids: CASSPRAGSYEQYF.

The rearrangement links TRBV19 to TRBJ2-5, with 7 bases that match TRBD2. The CDR3 is 15 amino acids. Per germline, CDR1 LNHDA and CDR2 SQIVND (reference sequence). J was trimmed by 1 base and V by 1 base; bases with no gene match: 3. Written as DNA, the CDR3 is TGTGCCAGTAGTATAGCGGCGGGGGTCCAAGAGACCCAGTACTTC. It yields the protein CASSIAAGVQETQYF.

V is TRBV15 and J is TRBJ1-5; D might be TRBD1 (5 bases). The CDR3 loop spans 15 amino acids. V was cut by 1 base and J by 3 bases, with 10 bases left in between. Germline CDR1 and CDR2: LNHNV and YYDKDF (reference sequence). The CDR3 DNA reads as TGTGCCACCAGCAGAGCAAGGGGCTACAATCAGCCCCAGCATTTT. Translation gives CATSRARGYNQPQHF.

The chain joins TRBV19 to TRBJ2-3, with TRBD2 identical over 10 bases. Germline loops: CDR1 LNHDA, CDR2 SQIVND (reference sequence). This CDR3 region has 15 residues. V gave up 5 bases and J gave up 4 bases; unmatched junction bases: 6. CDR3 nucleotide sequence: TGTGCCAGTAGTGTATTAGCGGGAGGTGCAGATACGCAGTATTTT. Translating it yields CASSVLAGGADTQYF. The full variable domain, in which reference TRBV19 and TRBJ2-3 provide the parts outside the CDR3, is DGGITQSPKYLFRKEGQNVTLSCEQNLNHDAMYWYRQDPGQGLRLIYYSQIVNDFQKGDIAEGYSVSREKKESFPLTVTSAQKNPTAFYLCASSVLAGGADTQYFGPGTRLTVL.

On this clone: At the DNA level, this CDR3 is encoded by other sequences in the same sample as well. This rearrangement joins TRBV15 to TRBJ1-2; D possibly corresponds to TRBD1 (5 bases). CDR3 length: 15 residues. CDR1 and CDR2 (germline): LNHNV, YYDKDF (reference sequence). Trimming took off 3 bases at V and 5 bases at J, with 16 bases between the two ends. The chain's CDR3 is CATSSRTKNLYGYTF. The CDR3 DNA is TGTGCCACCAGCAGTAGGACAAAAAACTTATATGGCTACACCTTC.

The rearrangement uses TRBV2 and TRBJ1-2; 8 bases are a match to TRBD1. Germline CDR1 and CDR2: SNHLY and FYNNEI. The CDR3 is made up of 15 amino acids. Trimming cost V 4 bases and J 5 bases; bases outside gene matches: 9. The CDR3 spells CASSVETGESYGYTF. The CDR3 region has the DNA TGTGCCAGCAGTGTAGAGACAGGGGAGAGTTATGGCTACACCTTC.

The chain uses TRBV19 and TRBJ1-5; 10 bases align to TRBD1. Trimming at V came to 1 base and at J to 9 bases, leaving 3 bases not matched to a gene. The germline V gene has CDR1 LNHDA and CDR2 SQIVND (reference sequence). CDR3 length equals 14 residues. Written as DNA, the CDR3 is TGTGCCAGTAGTATAGGAGGGACAGGGGTGCCCCAGCATTTT. Its protein product is CASSIGGTGVPQHF.

The rearrangement uses TRBV10-3 and TRBJ2-5, with D perhaps matching TRBD2 (5 bases). The CDR3 totals 13 residues. Germline CDR1 is ENHRY and CDR2 is SYGVKD. The V end lost 4 bases, the J end lost 0 bases, and 6 bases lay between the germline ends. This CDR3 reads CAISVDYQETQYF. CDR3 in DNA: TGTGCCATCAGTGTGGACTACCAAGAGACCCAGTACTTC.

The rearrangement joins TRBV10-2 to TRBJ2-2, with D maybe TRBD1 (6 bases). Looked up from germline, CDR1 is WSHSY and CDR2 is SAAADI. V dropped 3 bases and J dropped 4 bases, with 21 bases sitting between them. The CDR3 has 18 residues. The CDR3 spells CASSEDRFARLFTGELFF. The DNA of the CDR3 is TGCGCCAGCAGTGAAGACAGGTTTGCGCGTTTGTTCACCGGGGAGCTGTTTTTT.

V usage is TRBV4-1 and J usage is TRBJ1-2; D is unclear. This CDR3 region has 14 residues. V was cut by 0 bases and J by 4 bases, with 9 bases left in between. Germline-derived CDR1 and CDR2 are MGHRA and YSYEKL. The CDR3 region has the DNA TGCGCCAGCAGCCAAGATCACGGTGGCTATGGCTACACCTTC. This encodes CASSQDHGGYGYTF.

This chain connects TRBV5-8 to TRBJ2-7; 14 positions agree with TRBD2. The CDR3 extends over 19 amino acids. The germline V gene has CDR1 SGHTS and CDR2 YDEGEE. Unmatched junction bases numbered 11, after V lost 2 bases and J lost 1 base. CDR3 in amino acids: CASSFTGTSGGSGSYEQYF. CDR3 nucleotide sequence: TGTGCCAGCAGCTTTACCGGGACTAGCGGGGGCTCCGGTTCCTACGAGCAGTACTTC.

This chain connects TRBV19 to TRBJ1-1; D not resolved. The CDR3 extends over 16 amino acids. The germline CDR1 and CDR2 sequences are LNHDA and SQIVND (reference sequence). The V end was cut by 1 base, the J end by 2 bases, with 14 bases between. The CDR3 sequence is CASSIATRTFNTEAFF. CDR3 bases: TGTGCCAGTAGTATAGCCACCCGTACATTTAACACTGAAGCTTTCTTT.

J is TRBJ2-1 and V is TRBV28; weak D call: TRBD2 (5 bases). Germline-derived CDR1 and CDR2 are MDHEN and SYDVKM. The CDR3 loop spans 14 amino acids. Trimming stripped 7 bases from V and 1 base from J, with 11 bases between. In DNA form, the CDR3 reads TGTGCCAGCACCACTAGTTATTCCTACAATGAGCAGTTCTTC. Amino acids: CASTTSYSYNEQFF.